The 21 T cell receptor beta chains listed next were all sequenced from one sample in a study of blood T cell repertoires in COVID-19. This table comes from immunoSEQ multiplex PCR, and its TCRdb copy is limited to in-frame clones, with some not included. The data show a few hundred thousand clones, approximately 80% seen once. The sample consisted of PBMCs or T cells enriched from blood (not recorded which). Receptors were obtained from a woman aged 35 to 49 with acute COVID-19.

This clone was seen a handful of times. J is TRBJ2-6 and V is TRBV5-5; D possibly corresponds to TRBD1 (5 bases). CDR1 is SGHKS and CDR2 is YYEKEE in the germline V gene (reference sequence). This CDR3 is 16 amino acids long. The ends were cut back, 4 bases at V and 0 bases at J, with 11 bases in the middle. CDR3 sequence reads: CASSHGQDSGANVLTF. Written as DNA, the CDR3 is TGTGCCAGCAGCCACGGACAAGACTCTGGGGCCAACGTCCTGACTTTC.

This chain uses TRBV6-5 with TRBJ1-3; D gene ambiguous. The CDR3 contains 15 residues. The V end was cut by 5 bases, the J end by 9 bases, with 20 bases between. The germline V gene encodes CDR1 MNHEY and CDR2 SVGAGI. The CDR3 nucleotides read TGTGCCAGCAGTCGGGAAATAACACGGGCCGCCACCATATATTTT. It translates to CASSREITRAATIYF.

CDR3 in DNA: TGTGCCAGCAGGGAGACAGGTGTGGGCGTCGAAAAACTGTTTTTT. As protein: CASRETGVGVEKLFF. This rearrangement joins TRBV6-5 to TRBJ1-4, with D tentatively TRBD1 (6 bases). Germline V gene sequence: CDR1 MNHEY, CDR2 SVGAGI. The CDR3 runs to 15 residues. V lost 6 bases and J lost 8, with 19 bases in between.

The V call is TRBV7-8, the J call TRBJ2-1; TRBD1 matches at 9 bases. The germline CDR1 and CDR2 sequences are SGHVS and FQNEAQ. V shed 5 bases, J shed 6 bases, and the junction held 5 bases outside the gene matches. The CDR3 loop spans 14 amino acids. The CDR3 spells CASSPGTGTNEQFF. Written as DNA, the CDR3 is TGTGCCAGCAGCCCCGGGACAGGGACCAATGAGCAGTTCTTC. Full variable domain (outside the CDR3, taken from reference TRBV7-8 and TRBJ2-1): GAGVSQSPRYKVAKRGQDVALRCDPISGHVSLFWYQQALGQGPEFLTYFQNEAQLDKSGLPSDRFFAERPEGSVSTLKIQRTQQEDSAVYLCASSPGTGTNEQFFGPGTRLTVL.

V and J are TRBV20-1 and TRBJ2-7; 7 nucleotides agree with TRBD2. This CDR3 spans 14 amino acids. The J segment lost 6 bases and the V segment lost 3 bases, leaving 11 bases of the junction unmatched. In germline, CDR1 is DFQATT, CDR2 SNEGSKA (reference sequence). The CDR3 DNA sequence: TGCAGTGCTAGTCGAGGGGCGGGAGTGGGCGAGCAGTACTTC. Translating gives CSASRGAGVGEQYF.

The rearrangement uses TRBV5-6 and TRBJ2-1; the match to TRBD1 covers 7 bases. V lost 6 bases, J lost 8 bases, and 8 bases stayed unmatched. The germline gives CDR1 SGHDT, CDR2 YYEEEE. This CDR3 contains 13 residues. For the CDR3, the DNA is TGTGCCAGCACGAGACAGGGTTTCGATGAGCAGTTCTTC. Protein sequence: CASTRQGFDEQFF. The complete variable domain, with remaining parts taken from reference TRBV5-6 and TRBJ2-1, reads DAGVTQSPTHLIKTRGQQVTLRCSPKSGHDTVSWYQQALGQGPQFIFQYYEEEERQRGNFPDRFSGHQFPNYSSELNVNALLLGDSALYLCASTRQGFDEQFFGPGTRLTVL.

The chain carries TRBV18 and TRBJ2-3; TRBD2 matches at 10 bases. The CDR3 has 15 amino acids. Germline lookup yields CDR1 KGHSH and CDR2 LQKENI. Trimming cost V 5 bases and J 1 base; bases outside gene matches: 3. CDR3 protein: CASSTSGGGTDTQYF. The DNA for the CDR3 is TGTGCCAGCTCAACGAGCGGGGGGGGCACAGATACGCAGTATTTT.

CDR3: CATTQGETQYF. Written as DNA, the CDR3 is TGTGCCACCACCCAGGGGGAGACCCAGTACTTC. V usage is TRBV15 and J usage is TRBJ2-5; TRBD1 is a possible D gene (6 bases). Trimming removed 7 bases at V and 5 bases at J, with 8 bases between. The germline CDR1 and CDR2 sequences are LNHNV and YYDKDF (reference sequence). The length of the CDR3 is 11 residues.

This clone is a singleton in its sample. V usage is TRBV29-1 and J usage is TRBJ1-1; D might be TRBD1 (5 bases). V dropped 0 bases and J dropped 1 base, with 12 bases sitting between them. Germline CDR1 reads SQVTM; CDR2 reads ANQGSEA. The CDR3 sequence is 15 residues long. The CDR3 coding sequence is TGCAGCGTTGAAGACCTTACAGGAGCGAACACTGAAGCTTTCTTT. Residues: CSVEDLTGANTEAFF.

For the CDR3, the DNA is TGTGCCAGCAGGTCAGATACAGGGGTGGGCGAGCAGTACTTC. Protein: CASRSDTGVGEQYF. The chain is built from TRBV4-2 and TRBJ2-7; 7 nucleotides agree with TRBD1. This CDR3 is 14 amino acids long. Losses at the gene ends were 6 bases for V and 6 bases for J; bases not matched to a gene: 11. In germline, CDR1 is LGHNA, CDR2 YNFKEQ.

The chain combines TRBV4-1 with TRBJ1-6; D remains unclear. V lost 3 bases to trimming and J lost 5 bases, with 14 bases between them. Germline lookup yields CDR1 MGHRA and CDR2 YSYEKL. This CDR3 has 16 amino acids. DNA for the CDR3: TGCGCCAGCAGCCAGAGAGAGCGGGGAAATAATTCACCCCTCCACTTT. Translation gives CASSQRERGNNSPLHF.

The chain uses TRBV7-2 and TRBJ1-3; no clear D gene. Germline assignment: CDR1 SGHTA and CDR2 FQGNSA. Trimming removed 4 bases at V and 4 bases at J, with 14 bases between. There are 15 residues in the CDR3. The CDR3 DNA is TGTGCCAGCAGCTCCAAACTACTACTGGGAAACACCATATATTTT. Translation gives CASSSKLLLGNTIYF.

The chain is built from TRBV5-1 and TRBJ1-1, with 7 bases identical to TRBD1. The CDR3 loop spans 13 amino acids. After removal of 3 bases from V and 4 bases from J, the junction contained 3 bases not matched to a gene. Germline lookup yields CDR1 SGHRS and CDR2 YFSETQ. CDR3 nucleotides: TGCGCCAGCAGCTCACAGGGGAGCACTGAAGCTTTCTTT. Translating gives CASSSQGSTEAFF.

The chain recombines TRBV28 with TRBJ1-1; D is uncertain. This CDR3 region has 12 residues. Germline CDR1 MDHEN, CDR2 SYDVKM. V was pared by 6 bases and J by 4 bases, with 9 bases between. The CDR3 protein is CASRTPGTEAFF. The CDR3 region has the DNA TGTGCCAGCAGAACACCGGGCACTGAAGCTTTCTTT.

This chain connects TRBV28 to TRBJ1-5, with D unclear. This CDR3 contains 16 residues. From germline, CDR1 is MDHEN and CDR2 SYDVKM. The V gene lost 6 bases and the J gene lost 1 base, with 16 bases spanning the gap. CDR3 coding DNA: TGTGCCAGCAGGGTGTATCGGGGAACCAGCAATCAGCCCCAGCATTTT. It encodes CASRVYRGTSNQPQHF. The variable domain in full, with the rest retrieved from reference TRBV28 and TRBJ1-5, is DVKVTQSSRYLVKRTGEKVFLECVQDMDHENMFWYRQDPGLGLRLIYFSYDVKMKEKGDIPEGYSVSREKKERFSLILESASTNQTSMYLCASRVYRGTSNQPQHFGDGTRLSIL.

This clone was found a few times. This chain connects TRBV7-6 to TRBJ1-6, with TRBD1 matching 8 bases. Germline V gene data show CDR1 as SGHVS and CDR2 as FNYEAQ. The length of the CDR3 is 14 residues. Trimming cost V 4 bases and J 7 bases; bases outside gene matches: 3. The CDR3 spells CASSSTGANSPLHF. The CDR3 bases are TGTGCCAGCAGCTCGACAGGGGCCAATTCACCCCTCCACTTT.

The gene calls are TRBV4-1 and TRBJ2-7, with TRBD1 identical over 8 bases. There are 15 residues in the CDR3. With V trimmed by 3 bases and J by 5 bases, 9 bases remained unmatched. The V gene's germline CDR1 is MGHRA and CDR2 YSYEKL. CDR3 coding DNA: TGCGCCAGCAGCCAGAACGACAGGGGCACGGACGAGCAGTACTTC. Protein product: CASSQNDRGTDEQYF.

The rearrangement uses TRBV5-1 and TRBJ2-5, with a weak D call TRBD1 (6 bases). This CDR3 has 16 amino acids. V lost 0 bases to trimming and J lost 2 bases, with 14 bases between them. Per the germline V gene, CDR1 is SGHRS and CDR2 is YFSETQ. The CDR3 reads CASSLDTGRYQETQYF. DNA for the CDR3: TGCGCCAGCAGCTTGGATACAGGGCGGTATCAAGAGACCCAGTACTTC.

The gene calls are TRBV5-1 and TRBJ2-1; 15 positions agree with TRBD2. The V gene end was trimmed by 4 bases and the J gene end by 0 bases; junction bases not matched to a gene: 2. The CDR3 runs 17 residues. Germline V gene data show CDR1 as SGHRS and CDR2 as YFSETQ. The CDR3 sequence: CASSAGLAGGSYNEQFF. The CDR3 DNA follows: TGCGCCAGCAGCGCGGGACTAGCGGGAGGCTCCTACAATGAGCAGTTCTTC.

This clone was detected a few times. The gene calls are TRBV4-1 and TRBJ1-2; tentative D call: TRBD1 (5 bases). CDR3 length: 18 residues. The germline V gene has CDR1 MGHRA and CDR2 YSYEKL. V shed 0 bases and J shed 5 bases, with 22 bases lying between them. The CDR3 region is CASSQDRDSPGQEYGYTF. In DNA, the CDR3 is TGCGCCAGCAGCCAAGATCGAGATTCCCCAGGGCAAGAATATGGCTACACCTTC.

A few counts support this clone. The chain carries TRBV25-1 and TRBJ1-5; 8 nucleotides align to TRBD1. Losses at the gene ends were 8 bases for V and 7 bases for J; bases not matched to a gene: 10. The germline gives CDR1 MGHDK, CDR2 SYGVNS. The CDR3 has 14 amino acids. CDR3 region: CASSQTGVSQPQHF. CDR3 bases: TGTGCCAGCTCACAGACAGGGGTAAGCCAGCCCCAGCATTTT.